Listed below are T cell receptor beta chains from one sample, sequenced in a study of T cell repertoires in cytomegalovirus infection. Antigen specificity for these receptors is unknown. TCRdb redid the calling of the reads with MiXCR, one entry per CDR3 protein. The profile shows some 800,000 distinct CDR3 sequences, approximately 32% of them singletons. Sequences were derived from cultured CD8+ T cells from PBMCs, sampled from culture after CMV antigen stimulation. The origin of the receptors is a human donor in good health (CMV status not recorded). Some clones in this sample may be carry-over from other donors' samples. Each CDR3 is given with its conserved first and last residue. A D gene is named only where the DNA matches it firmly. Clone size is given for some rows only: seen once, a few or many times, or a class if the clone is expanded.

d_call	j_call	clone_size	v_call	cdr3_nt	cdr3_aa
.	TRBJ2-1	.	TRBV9	TGTGCCAGCAGCGTAGGGGCCGAACCCCATGAGCAGTTCTTC	CASSVGAEPHEQFF
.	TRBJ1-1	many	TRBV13	TGTGCCAGCAGCTTTAGTACAGGGAACACTGAAGCTTTCTTT	CASSFSTGNTEAFF
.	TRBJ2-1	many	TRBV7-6	TGTGCCAGCAGCCCCGATTCTGGCGGGACTGACAATGAGCAGTTCTTC	CASSPDSGGTDNEQFF
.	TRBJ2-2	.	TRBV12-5	TGTGCTAGTGGTTTGGGGGCAGGCAGCACCGGGGAGCTGTTTTTT	CASGLGAGSTGELFF
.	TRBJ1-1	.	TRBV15	TGTGCCACCAGCAGAGACAGGGCCTACACTGAAGCTTTCTTT	CATSRDRAYTEAFF
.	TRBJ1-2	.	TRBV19	TGTGCCATCTCTCAGGGGCCTTTGGAGGGCTACACCTTC	CAISQGPLEGYTF
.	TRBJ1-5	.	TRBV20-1	TGCAGTGCCCGGACAGTCAATAGCAATCAGCCCCAGCATTTT	CSARTVNSNQPQHF
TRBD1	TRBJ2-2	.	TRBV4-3	TGCGCCAGCAGCGACAGGGACCTAGGCCTTAACACCGGGGAGCTGTTTTTT	CASSDRDLGLNTGELFF
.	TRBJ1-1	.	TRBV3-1	TGTGCCAGCAGCCAATCGGACACACCAGGGGCTGAAGCTTTCTTT	CASSQSDTPGAEAFF
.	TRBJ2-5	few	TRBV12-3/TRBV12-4	TGTGCCAGCAGTATACAGGGATTCCAAGAGACCCAGTACTTC	CASSIQGFQETQYF
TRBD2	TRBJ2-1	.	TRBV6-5	TGTGCCAGCTCAAGTGGGGGGGGGAATTACAATGAGCAGTTCTTC	CASSSGGGNYNEQFF
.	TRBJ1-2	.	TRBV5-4	TGTGCCAGCAGCTTGGTGGGGAGCGGATACGGCTACACCTTC	CASSLVGSGYGYTF
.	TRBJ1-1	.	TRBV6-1	TGTGCCAGCAGTGAATGGGGTGCCACTGAAGCTTTCTTT	CASSEWGATEAFF
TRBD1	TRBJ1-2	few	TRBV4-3	TGCGCCAGCAGCCACCTCGGGACAGGGGATAACTATGGCTACACCTTC	CASSHLGTGDNYGYTF
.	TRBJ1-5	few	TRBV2	TGTGCCAGCAGTGAACTCGGGGGCGCCGGCCAGCCCCAGCATTTT	CASSELGGAGQPQHF
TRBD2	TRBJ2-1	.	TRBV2	TGTGCCAGCAGTAAAGGGACTAGCGGGGCCCTCGGGAATGAGCAGTTCTTC	CASSKGTSGALGNEQFF
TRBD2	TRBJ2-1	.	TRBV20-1	TGCAGTGCTAGAGGGGCGACTAGCGCGTACAATGAGCAGTTCTTC	CSARGATSAYNEQFF
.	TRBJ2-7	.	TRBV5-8	TGTGCCAGCAGCTTGTTTCAAACCTACGAGCAGTACTTC	CASSLFQTYEQYF
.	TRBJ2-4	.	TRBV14	TGTGCCAGCAGTGCAGCGTCCCCAATACAGGGCCCAACTACTAAAAACATTCAGTACTTC	CASSAASPIQGPTTKNIQYF
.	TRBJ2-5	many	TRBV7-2	TGTGCCAGCAGCTCCCGGGACTGGTGGGGAGAGACCCAGTACTTC	CASSSRDWWGETQYF
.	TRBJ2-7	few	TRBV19	TGTGCCAGTACCCCTCGAGGGGTGTTCGAGCAGTACTTC	CASTPRGVFEQYF
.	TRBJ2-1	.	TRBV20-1	TGCAGTGCCCTCTCCCCCTACAATGAGCAGTTCTTC	CSALSPYNEQFF
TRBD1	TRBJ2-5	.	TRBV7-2	TGTGCCAGCAGCTTAAACAGGGGAAGTGAGACCCAGTACTTC	CASSLNRGSETQYF
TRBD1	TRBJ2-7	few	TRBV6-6	TGTGCCAGCAGTTTCAGGACAGGGTGGCACGAGCAGTACTTC	CASSFRTGWHEQYF
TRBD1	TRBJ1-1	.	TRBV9	TGTGCCAGCAGCGACAACCGGGGACAGAACATGAACACTGAAGCTTTCTTT	CASSDNRGQNMNTEAFF
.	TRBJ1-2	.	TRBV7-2	TGTGCCAGCAGCTTAGCCCCTCAGATTAACTATGGCTACACCTTC	CASSLAPQINYGYTF
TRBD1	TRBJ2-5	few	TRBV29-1	TGCAGCGTTGAGAGGACAGGGGGCGCGGGCCAAGAGACCCAGCACTTC	CSVERTGGAGQETQHF
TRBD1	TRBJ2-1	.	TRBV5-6	TGTGCCAGCAGCTTCCTGACAGGGGAGGCCTACAATGAGCAGTTCTTC	CASSFLTGEAYNEQFF
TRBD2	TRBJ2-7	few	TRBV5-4	TGTGCCAGTAGGAACCTAGCGGGGCGTTACGAGCAGTACTTC	CASRNLAGRYEQYF
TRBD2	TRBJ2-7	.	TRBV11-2	TGTGCCAGCAGCTTATGGAGTTTAGCGGGGGTGTACGAGCAGTACTTC	CASSLWSLAGVYEQYF
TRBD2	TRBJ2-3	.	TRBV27	TGTGCCAGCAGTTTACGACTAGCGTCAGATACGCAGTATTTT	CASSLRLASDTQYF
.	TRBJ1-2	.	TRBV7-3	TGTGCCAGCAGCTTAAAGGGAGGCCCTTACTATGGCTACACCTTC	CASSLKGGPYYGYTF
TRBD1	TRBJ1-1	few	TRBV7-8	TGTGCCAGCAGCTTAGCAGTCGGGACAGTGAACACTGAAGCTTTCTTT	CASSLAVGTVNTEAFF
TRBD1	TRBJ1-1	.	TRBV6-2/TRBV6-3	TGTGCCAGCAGCAAAACGGGACAGGCGAACACTGAAGCTTTCTTT	CASSKTGQANTEAFF
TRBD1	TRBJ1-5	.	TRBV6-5	TGTGCCAGCAGTTCCTCAGTCAGGGGGCGCGATCAGCCCCAGCATTTT	CASSSSVRGRDQPQHF
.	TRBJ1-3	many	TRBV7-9	TGTGCCAGCAGCTTACGGAAAGGAAACACCATATATTTT	CASSLRKGNTIYF
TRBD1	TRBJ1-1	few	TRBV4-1	TGCGCCAGCAGCCACCCGGACAGGGGGCACACTGAAGCTTTCTTT	CASSHPDRGHTEAFF
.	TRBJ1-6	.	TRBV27	TGTGCCAGCAGAGGGACACCGTATAATTCACCCCTCCACTTT	CASRGTPYNSPLHF
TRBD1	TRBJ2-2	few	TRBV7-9	TGTGCCAGCAGCGCGAACCGGGACAGGGGCAACACCGGGGAGCTGTTTTTT	CASSANRDRGNTGELFF
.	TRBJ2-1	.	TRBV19	TGTGCCAGTAGTAGCCGACGGGAAAATTCTTACAATGAGCAGTTCTTC	CASSSRRENSYNEQFF
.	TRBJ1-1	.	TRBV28	TGTGCCAGCAGTTTCCCGGGGTCGGTAAGGACTGAAGCTTTCTTT	CASSFPGSVRTEAFF
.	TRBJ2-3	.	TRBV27	TGTGCCAGCAGTTTAATTGGGGTTCGCACAGATACGCAGTATTTT	CASSLIGVRTDTQYF
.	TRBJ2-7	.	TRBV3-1	TGTGCCAGCAGCCAGCTCGGGTGGGACACCACCTACGAGCAGTACTTC	CASSQLGWDTTYEQYF
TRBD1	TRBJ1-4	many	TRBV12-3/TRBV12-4	TGTGCCAGCAGTTGGACTACAGGGGACCTTAATGAAAAACTGTTTTTT	CASSWTTGDLNEKLFF
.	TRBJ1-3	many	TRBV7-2	TGTGCCAGCAGCTTAGAGGCCTCCTCTGGAAACACCATATATTTT	CASSLEASSGNTIYF
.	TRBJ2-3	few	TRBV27	TGTGCCAGCAGTTTTGGCGGGGCGGCAGATACGCAGTATTTT	CASSFGGAADTQYF
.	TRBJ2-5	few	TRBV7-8	TGTGCCAGCAGCTTGTTCGGAGGGGCAGCCGGTGAGACCCAGTACTTC	CASSLFGGAAGETQYF
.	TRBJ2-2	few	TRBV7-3	TGTGCCAGCAGCTCAAAGCGCGGGTATCCCACCGGGGAGCTGTTTTTT	CASSSKRGYPTGELFF
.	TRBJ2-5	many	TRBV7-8	TGTGCCAGCAGCACTACTACTGCCCTAGAGACCCAGTACTTC	CASSTTTALETQYF
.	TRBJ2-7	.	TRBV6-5	TGTGCCAGCAGTTACTCAGGAGGGGTTTCCTTGGAGCAGTACTTC	CASSYSGGVSLEQYF